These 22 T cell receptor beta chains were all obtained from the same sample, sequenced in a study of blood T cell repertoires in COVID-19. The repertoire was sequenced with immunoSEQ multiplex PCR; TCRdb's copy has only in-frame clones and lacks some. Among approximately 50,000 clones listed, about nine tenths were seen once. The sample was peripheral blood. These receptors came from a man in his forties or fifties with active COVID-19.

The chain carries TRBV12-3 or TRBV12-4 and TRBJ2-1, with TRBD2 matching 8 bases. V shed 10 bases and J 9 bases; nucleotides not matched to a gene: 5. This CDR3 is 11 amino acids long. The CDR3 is CATDREGEQFF. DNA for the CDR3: TGTGCCACCGACCGGGAGGGTGAGCAGTTCTTC.

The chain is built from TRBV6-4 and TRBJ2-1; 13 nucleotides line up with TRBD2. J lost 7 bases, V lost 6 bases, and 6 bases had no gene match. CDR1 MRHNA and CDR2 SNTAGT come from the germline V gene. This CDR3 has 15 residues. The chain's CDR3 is CASSPTSGGANEQFF. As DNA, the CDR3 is TGTGCCAGCAGCCCCACTAGCGGGGGGGCGAATGAGCAGTTCTTC.

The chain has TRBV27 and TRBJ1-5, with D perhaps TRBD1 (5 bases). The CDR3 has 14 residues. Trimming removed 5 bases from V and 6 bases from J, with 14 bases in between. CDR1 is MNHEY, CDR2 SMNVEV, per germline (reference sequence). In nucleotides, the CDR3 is TGTGCCAGCAGTGATGCAGGGTGGGGTCAGCCCCAGCATTTT. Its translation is CASSDAGWGQPQHF.

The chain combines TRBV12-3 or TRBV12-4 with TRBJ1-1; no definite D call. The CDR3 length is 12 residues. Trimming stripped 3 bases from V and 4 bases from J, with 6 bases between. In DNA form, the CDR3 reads TGTGCCAGCAGTTTGCGGGGCACTGAAGCTTTCTTT. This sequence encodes CASSLRGTEAFF.

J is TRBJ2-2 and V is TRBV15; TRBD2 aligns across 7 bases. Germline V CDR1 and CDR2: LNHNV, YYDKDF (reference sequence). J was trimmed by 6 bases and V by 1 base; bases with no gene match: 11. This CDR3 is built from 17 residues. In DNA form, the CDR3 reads TGTGCCACCAGCAGAGGGCCGGGGAGGGGAATAGCCGGGGAGCTGTTTTTT. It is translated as CATSRGPGRGIAGELFF. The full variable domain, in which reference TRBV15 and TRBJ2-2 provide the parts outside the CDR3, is DAMVIQNPRYQVTQFGKPVTLSCSQTLNHNVMYWYQQKSSQAPKLLFHYYDKDFNNEADTPDNFQSRRPNTSFCFLDIRSPGLGDTAMYLCATSRGPGRGIAGELFFGEGSRLTVL.

This chain's CDR3 is CASSTGTSGYNEQFF. In DNA, the CDR3 is TGCGCCAGCAGTACCGGGACTAGCGGGTACAATGAGCAGTTCTTC. V and J are TRBV5-1 and TRBJ2-1; 12 positions match TRBD2. The V and J ends lost 5 bases and 4 bases, in that order; junction bases with no gene match: 4. Germline CDR1 reads SGHRS; CDR2 reads YFSETQ. The CDR3 is 15 residues long.

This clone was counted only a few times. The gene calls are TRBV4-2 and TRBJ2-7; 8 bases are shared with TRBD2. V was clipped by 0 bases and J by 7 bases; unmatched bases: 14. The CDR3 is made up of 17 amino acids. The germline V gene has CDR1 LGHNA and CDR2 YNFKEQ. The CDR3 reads CASSQDNGSGASGEQYF. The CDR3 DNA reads TGTGCCAGCAGCCAAGATAATGGTAGCGGGGCGTCGGGGGAGCAGTACTTC.

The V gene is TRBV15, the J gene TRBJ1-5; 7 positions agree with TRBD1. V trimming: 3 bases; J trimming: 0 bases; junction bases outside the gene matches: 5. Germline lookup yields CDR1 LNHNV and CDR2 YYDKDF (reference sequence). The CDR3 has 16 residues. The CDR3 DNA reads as TGTGCCACCAGCAGGAACAGGGGAACTAGCAATCAGCCCCAGCATTTT. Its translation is CATSRNRGTSNQPQHF.

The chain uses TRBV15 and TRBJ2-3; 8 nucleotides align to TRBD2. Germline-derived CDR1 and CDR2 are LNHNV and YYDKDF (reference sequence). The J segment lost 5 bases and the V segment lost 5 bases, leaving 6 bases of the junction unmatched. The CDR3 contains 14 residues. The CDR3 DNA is TGTGCCACCAGCCGGATCGGGGGGGGAGATACGCAGTATTTT. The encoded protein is CATSRIGGGDTQYF.

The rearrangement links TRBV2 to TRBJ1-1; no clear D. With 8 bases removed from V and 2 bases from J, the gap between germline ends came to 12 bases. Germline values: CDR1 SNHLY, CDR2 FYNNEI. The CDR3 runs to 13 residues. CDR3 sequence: CASLGPRNTEAFF. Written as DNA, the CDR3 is TGTGCCAGCCTGGGCCCCCGAAACACTGAAGCTTTCTTT.

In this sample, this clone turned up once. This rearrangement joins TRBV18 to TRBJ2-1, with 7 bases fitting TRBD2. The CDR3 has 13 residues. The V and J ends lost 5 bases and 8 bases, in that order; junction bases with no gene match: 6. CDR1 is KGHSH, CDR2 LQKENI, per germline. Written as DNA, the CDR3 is TGTGCCAGCTCAATAGGACTAGGTGATGAGCAGTTCTTC. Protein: CASSIGLGDEQFF. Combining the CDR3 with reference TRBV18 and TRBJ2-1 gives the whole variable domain NAGVMQNPRHLVRRRGQEARLRCSPMKGHSHVYWYRQLPEEGLKFMVYLQKENIIDESGMPKERFSAEFPKEGPSILRIQQVVRGDSAAYFCASSIGLGDEQFFGPGTRLTVL.

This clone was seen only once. For the CDR3, the DNA is TGTGCCAGCAGTTTCGGGGGGAATCAGCCCCAGCATTTT. Its protein product is CASSFGGNQPQHF. This sequence joins TRBV12-3 or TRBV12-4 and TRBJ1-5, with a tentative D call TRBD1 (5 bases). The CDR3 is made up of 13 amino acids. V was cut by 3 bases and J by 4 bases, with 7 bases left in between.

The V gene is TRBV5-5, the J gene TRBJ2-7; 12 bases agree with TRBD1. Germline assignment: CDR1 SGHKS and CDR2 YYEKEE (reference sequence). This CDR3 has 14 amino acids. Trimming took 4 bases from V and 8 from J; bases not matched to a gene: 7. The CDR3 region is CASSPPGQGAKQYF. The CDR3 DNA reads TGTGCCAGCAGCCCGCCGGGACAGGGGGCAAAGCAGTACTTC.

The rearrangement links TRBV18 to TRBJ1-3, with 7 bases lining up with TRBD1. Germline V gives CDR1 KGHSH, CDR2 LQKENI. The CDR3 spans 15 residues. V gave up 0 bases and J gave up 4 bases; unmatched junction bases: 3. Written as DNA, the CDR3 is TGTGCCAGCTCACCACCGGGGACAGCCGGAAACACCATATATTTT. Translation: CASSPPGTAGNTIYF.

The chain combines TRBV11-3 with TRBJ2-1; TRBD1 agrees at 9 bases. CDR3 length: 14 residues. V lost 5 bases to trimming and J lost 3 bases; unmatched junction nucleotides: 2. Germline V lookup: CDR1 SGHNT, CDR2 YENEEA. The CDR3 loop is CASSPGQGYNEQFF. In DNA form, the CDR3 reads TGTGCCAGCAGCCCGGGACAGGGCTACAATGAGCAGTTCTTC. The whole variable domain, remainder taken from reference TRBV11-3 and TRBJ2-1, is EAGVVQSPRYKIIEKKQPVAFWCNPISGHNTLYWYLQNLGQGPELLIRYENEEAVDDSQLPKDRFSAERLKGVDSTLKIQPAELGDSAVYLCASSPGQGYNEQFFGPGTRLTVL.

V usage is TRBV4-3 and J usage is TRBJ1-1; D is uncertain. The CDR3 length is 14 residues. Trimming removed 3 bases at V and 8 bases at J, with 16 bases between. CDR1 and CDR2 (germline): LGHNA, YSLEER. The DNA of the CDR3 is TGCGCCAGCAGCCAGAACAGATCCCCCCAGGAAGCTTTCTTT. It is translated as CASSQNRSPQEAFF.

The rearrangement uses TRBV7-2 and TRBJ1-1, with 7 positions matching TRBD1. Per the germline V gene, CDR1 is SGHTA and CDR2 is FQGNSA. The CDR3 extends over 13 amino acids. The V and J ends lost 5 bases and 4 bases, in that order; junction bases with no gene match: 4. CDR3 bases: TGTGCCAGCAGCAGACAGGGTACCACTGAAGCTTTCTTT. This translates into CASSRQGTTEAFF.

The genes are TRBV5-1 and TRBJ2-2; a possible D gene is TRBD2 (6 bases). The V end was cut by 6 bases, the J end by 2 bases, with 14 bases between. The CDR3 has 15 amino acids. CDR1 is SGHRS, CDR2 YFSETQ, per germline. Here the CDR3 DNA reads TGCGCCAGCATGAACGGGGGAATAAACACCGGGGAGCTGTTTTTT. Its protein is CASMNGGINTGELFF.

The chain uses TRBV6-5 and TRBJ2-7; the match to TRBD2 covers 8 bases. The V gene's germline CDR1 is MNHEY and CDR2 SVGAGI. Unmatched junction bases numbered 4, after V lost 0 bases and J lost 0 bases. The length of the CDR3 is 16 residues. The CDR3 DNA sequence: TGTGCCAGCAGTTACTCAGCGGGAGAGAGCTCCTACGAGCAGTACTTC. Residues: CASSYSAGESSYEQYF.

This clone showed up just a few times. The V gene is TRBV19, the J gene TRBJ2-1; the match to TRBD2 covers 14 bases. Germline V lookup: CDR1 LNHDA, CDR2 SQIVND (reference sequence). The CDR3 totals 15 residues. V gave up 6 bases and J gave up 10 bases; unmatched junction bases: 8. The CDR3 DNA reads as TGTGCCAGTAGAACCGGACTAGCGGGAGGTCAGGAGCAGTTCTTC. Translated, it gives CASRTGLAGGQEQFF. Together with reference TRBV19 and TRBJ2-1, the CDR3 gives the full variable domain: DGGITQSPKYLFRKEGQNVTLSCEQNLNHDAMYWYRQDPGQGLRLIYYSQIVNDFQKGDIAEGYSVSREKKESFPLTVTSAQKNPTAFYLCASRTGLAGGQEQFFGPGTRLTVL.

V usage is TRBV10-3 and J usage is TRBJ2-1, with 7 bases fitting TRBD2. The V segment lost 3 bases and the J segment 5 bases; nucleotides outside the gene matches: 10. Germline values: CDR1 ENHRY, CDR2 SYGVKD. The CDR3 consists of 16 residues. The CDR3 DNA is TGTGCCATCAGTGAACTCGGGGGGTCCGGGCACAATGAGCAGTTCTTC. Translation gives CAISELGGSGHNEQFF.

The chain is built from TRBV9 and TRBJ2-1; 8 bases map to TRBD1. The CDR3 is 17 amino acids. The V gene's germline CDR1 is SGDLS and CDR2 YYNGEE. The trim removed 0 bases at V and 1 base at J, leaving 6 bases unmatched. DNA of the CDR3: TGTGCCAGCAGCGTAGCTAAAGACAGGGGTTCCTACAATGAGCAGTTCTTC. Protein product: CASSVAKDRGSYNEQFF.